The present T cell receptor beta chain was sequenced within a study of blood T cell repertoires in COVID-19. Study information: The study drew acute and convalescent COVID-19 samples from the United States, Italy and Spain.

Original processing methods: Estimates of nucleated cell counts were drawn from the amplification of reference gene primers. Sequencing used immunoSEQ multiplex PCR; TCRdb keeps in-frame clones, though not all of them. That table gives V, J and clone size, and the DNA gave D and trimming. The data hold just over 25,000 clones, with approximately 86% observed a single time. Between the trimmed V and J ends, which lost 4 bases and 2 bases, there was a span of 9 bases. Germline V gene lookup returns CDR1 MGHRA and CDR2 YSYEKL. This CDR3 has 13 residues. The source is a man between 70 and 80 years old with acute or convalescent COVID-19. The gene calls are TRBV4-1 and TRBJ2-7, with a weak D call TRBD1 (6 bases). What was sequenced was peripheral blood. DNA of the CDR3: TGCGCCAGCAGCCGCAGGGACACCTACGAGCAGTACTTC. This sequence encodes CASSRRDTYEQYF.